The rows below give T cell receptor beta chains drawn from one sample of a study of response to subunit inactivated influenza vaccine. TCRdb fed the RT-PCR reads into MiXCR, producing one record per CDR3 protein. The profile shows some 640,000 distinct CDR3 sequences, roughly 13% of them singletons. The sample was PBMCs from blood, taken 14 days before vaccination. The receptors were sampled from a man aged 45-65 years who received an inactivated influenza vaccine. The CDR3 runs from the conserved cysteine through the conserved F or W. D genes are given only for firm matches. Rows may omit the clone size; those that give it use once, few, many or a size class.

j_gene: TRBJ2-7; abundance: few; v_gene: TRBV10-3; d_gene: -; CDR3aa: CAISGGGLYEQYF; CDR3nt: TGTGCCATCAGTGGCGGCGGGCTCTACGAGCAGTACTTC
j_gene: TRBJ2-1; abundance: -; v_gene: TRBV24-1; d_gene: -; CDR3aa: CATSETAGFYNEQFF; CDR3nt: TGTGCCACCAGTGAGACGGCGGGGTTTTACAATGAGCAGTTCTTC
j_gene: TRBJ1-1; abundance: -; v_gene: TRBV20-1; d_gene: -; CDR3aa: CSATGWANTEAFF; CDR3nt: TGCAGTGCAACGGGGTGGGCGAACACTGAAGCTTTCTTT
j_gene: TRBJ2-1; abundance: few; v_gene: TRBV10-3; d_gene: TRBD2; CDR3aa: CAISAPVGTSGHNEQFF; CDR3nt: TGTGCCATCAGTGCCCCCGTAGGGACTAGCGGACACAATGAGCAGTTCTTC
j_gene: TRBJ1-6; abundance: many; v_gene: TRBV5-5; d_gene: -; CDR3aa: CASSLDAFSYNSPLHF; CDR3nt: TGTGCCAGCAGCTTGGACGCGTTCTCCTATAATTCACCCCTCCACTTT
j_gene: TRBJ1-6; abundance: few; v_gene: TRBV20-1; d_gene: -; CDR3aa: CSARDPIRTPLHF; CDR3nt: TGCAGTGCTAGAGACCCGATCCGCACACCCCTCCACTTT
j_gene: TRBJ2-1; abundance: many; v_gene: TRBV3-1; d_gene: TRBD2; CDR3aa: CASARGGSYNEQFF; CDR3nt: TGTGCCAGCGCCCGGGGGGGATCCTACAATGAGCAGTTCTTC
j_gene: TRBJ2-3; abundance: few; v_gene: TRBV28; d_gene: -; CDR3aa: CASSYSRRGTDTQYF; CDR3nt: TGTGCCAGCAGTTACTCGCGAAGGGGCACAGATACGCAGTATTTT
j_gene: TRBJ2-1; abundance: few; v_gene: TRBV6-2/TRBV6-3; d_gene: -; CDR3aa: CASSGFGGSGYEQFF; CDR3nt: TGTGCCAGCAGCGGTTTTGGGGGTTCGGGCTATGAGCAGTTCTTC
j_gene: TRBJ2-5; abundance: many; v_gene: TRBV29-1; d_gene: -; CDR3aa: CSVGDRTPRETQYF; CDR3nt: TGCAGCGTTGGAGACCGGACACCCCGAGAGACCCAGTACTTC
j_gene: TRBJ1-5; abundance: few; v_gene: TRBV12-3/TRBV12-4; d_gene: TRBD1; CDR3aa: CASGQGGQPQHF; CDR3nt: TGTGCCAGCGGACAGGGCGGCCAGCCCCAGCATTTT
j_gene: TRBJ2-1; abundance: -; v_gene: TRBV9; d_gene: TRBD1; CDR3aa: CASSVGNRGSEQFF; CDR3nt: TGTGCCAGCAGCGTGGGAAACAGGGGAAGTGAGCAGTTCTTC
j_gene: TRBJ2-3; abundance: many; v_gene: TRBV4-3; d_gene: TRBD2; CDR3aa: CASSQDEAAGGLNTQYF; CDR3nt: TGCGCCAGCAGCCAAGATGAAGCGGCGGGAGGCCTAAATACGCAGTATTTT
j_gene: TRBJ2-2; abundance: -; v_gene: TRBV24-1; d_gene: -; CDR3aa: CATTPSSTGPDTGELFF; CDR3nt: TGTGCCACCACCCCCTCCTCAACGGGACCCGACACCGGGGAGCTGTTTTTT
j_gene: TRBJ2-1; abundance: few; v_gene: TRBV11-2; d_gene: -; CDR3aa: CASSLVRREQFF; CDR3nt: TGTGCCAGCAGCCTGGTTCGTCGGGAGCAGTTCTTC
j_gene: TRBJ1-2; abundance: few; v_gene: TRBV6-5; d_gene: TRBD1; CDR3aa: CASSFTGTGTNYGYTF; CDR3nt: TGTGCCAGCAGTTTTACCGGGACAGGTACAAACTATGGCTACACCTTC
j_gene: TRBJ2-6; abundance: -; v_gene: TRBV18; d_gene: -; CDR3aa: CASSPLISRTLLSSGANVLTF; CDR3nt: TGTGCCAGCTCACCCCTCATATCGCGGACCCTCCTGAGCTCTGGGGCCAACGTCCTGACTTTC
j_gene: TRBJ1-5; abundance: many; v_gene: TRBV12-3/TRBV12-4; d_gene: TRBD1; CDR3aa: CASSLGGQGFNQPQHF; CDR3nt: TGTGCCAGCAGTTTAGGGGGACAGGGATTCAATCAGCCCCAGCATTTT
j_gene: TRBJ2-1; abundance: few; v_gene: TRBV7-9; d_gene: -; CDR3aa: CASSRRQGGDEQFF; CDR3nt: TGTGCCAGCAGCCGCCGACAGGGCGGGGATGAGCAGTTCTTC
j_gene: TRBJ1-2; abundance: -; v_gene: TRBV5-1; d_gene: -; CDR3aa: CASSLDSVHGYTF; CDR3nt: TGCGCCAGCAGCTTGGACAGTGTCCATGGCTACACCTTC
j_gene: TRBJ2-1; abundance: -; v_gene: TRBV10-2; d_gene: TRBD2; CDR3aa: CASSEWRGTTYNEQFF; CDR3nt: TGCGCCAGCAGTGAGTGGCGGGGGACCACCTACAATGAGCAGTTCTTC
j_gene: TRBJ2-1; abundance: few; v_gene: TRBV11-2; d_gene: -; CDR3aa: CASSLVPGLSRVYYNEQFF; CDR3nt: TGTGCCAGCAGCTTAGTCCCGGGACTCTCACGGGTTTACTACAATGAGCAGTTCTTC
j_gene: TRBJ2-3; abundance: -; v_gene: TRBV19; d_gene: -; CDR3aa: CASSTQGGPTDTQYF; CDR3nt: TGTGCCAGTAGTACACAGGGCGGCCCCACAGATACGCAGTATTTT
j_gene: TRBJ2-2; abundance: -; v_gene: TRBV9; d_gene: -; CDR3aa: CASSAYGGGDTGELFF; CDR3nt: TGTGCCAGCAGCGCTTATGGGGGGGGCGACACCGGGGAGCTGTTTTTT
j_gene: TRBJ2-7; abundance: -; v_gene: TRBV29-1; d_gene: TRBD1; CDR3aa: CSVERPRGPGYEQYF; CDR3nt: TGCAGCGTTGAACGACCGAGGGGGCCCGGCTACGAGCAGTACTTC
j_gene: TRBJ2-7; abundance: few; v_gene: TRBV12-3/TRBV12-4; d_gene: -; CDR3aa: CASSLRGQPYEQYF; CDR3nt: TGTGCCAGCAGTCTGAGAGGACAGCCCTACGAGCAGTACTTC
j_gene: TRBJ2-2; abundance: -; v_gene: TRBV7-8; d_gene: -; CDR3aa: CASSLAGRQGTNTGELFF; CDR3nt: TGTGCCAGCAGCTTAGCGGGCCGTCAGGGCACCAACACCGGGGAGCTGTTTTTT
j_gene: TRBJ2-5; abundance: -; v_gene: TRBV20-1; d_gene: TRBD2; CDR3aa: CSATLTSGEETQYF; CDR3nt: TGCAGTGCTACACTGACTAGCGGGGAAGAGACCCAGTACTTC
j_gene: TRBJ2-7; abundance: -; v_gene: TRBV30; d_gene: -; CDR3aa: CAWSVKGEVRYEQYF; CDR3nt: TGTGCCTGGAGTGTCAAGGGGGAGGTCCGATACGAGCAGTACTTC
j_gene: TRBJ2-3; abundance: -; v_gene: TRBV27; d_gene: TRBD1; CDR3aa: CASRRTGPRGTDTQYF; CDR3nt: TGTGCCAGCAGGCGGACAGGACCCCGGGGCACAGATACGCAGTATTTT
j_gene: TRBJ2-2; abundance: -; v_gene: TRBV11-2; d_gene: -; CDR3aa: CASRLGLANTGELFF; CDR3nt: TGTGCCAGCAGGTTGGGACTGGCGAACACCGGGGAGCTGTTTTTT
j_gene: TRBJ1-5; abundance: -; v_gene: TRBV30; d_gene: -; CDR3aa: CAWSGGSSQPQHF; CDR3nt: TGTGCCTGGAGCGGGGGTAGCAGTCAGCCCCAGCATTTT
j_gene: TRBJ2-5; abundance: few; v_gene: TRBV5-6; d_gene: -; CDR3aa: CASSLVVGDQETQYF; CDR3nt: TGTGCCAGCAGCTTGGTCGTGGGGGACCAAGAGACCCAGTACTTC
j_gene: TRBJ1-2; abundance: -; v_gene: TRBV7-2; d_gene: -; CDR3aa: CASSLRTRGYTF; CDR3nt: TGTGCCAGCAGCCTCCGGACCCGAGGCTACACCTTC
j_gene: TRBJ2-7; abundance: many; v_gene: TRBV7-2; d_gene: TRBD2; CDR3aa: CASRSRRGSSYEQYF; CDR3nt: TGTGCCAGCCGAAGCCGTCGCGGGAGCTCCTACGAGCAGTACTTC
j_gene: TRBJ2-5; abundance: -; v_gene: TRBV29-1; d_gene: -; CDR3aa: CSVERDWGYQETQYF; CDR3nt: TGCAGCGTTGAAAGGGACTGGGGGTACCAAGAGACCCAGTACTTC
j_gene: TRBJ1-2; abundance: -; v_gene: TRBV7-2; d_gene: -; CDR3aa: CASRGPNYGYTF; CDR3nt: TGTGCCAGCAGGGGACCAAACTATGGCTACACCTTC
j_gene: TRBJ2-3; abundance: many; v_gene: TRBV7-8; d_gene: -; CDR3aa: CASSLARLGNTQYF; CDR3nt: TGTGCCAGCAGCTTAGCGCGATTAGGCAATACGCAGTATTTT
j_gene: TRBJ2-2; abundance: -; v_gene: TRBV5-1; d_gene: -; CDR3aa: CASSLRHANTGELFF; CDR3nt: TGCGCCAGCAGCCTAAGACACGCGAACACCGGGGAGCTGTTTTTT
j_gene: TRBJ1-2; abundance: few; v_gene: TRBV2; d_gene: -; CDR3aa: CASSESRFYYGYTF; CDR3nt: TGTGCCAGCAGTGAAAGTCGGTTTTACTATGGCTACACCTTC
j_gene: TRBJ2-5; abundance: few; v_gene: TRBV6-5; d_gene: TRBD2; CDR3aa: CASSFSGGEETQYF; CDR3nt: TGTGCCAGCAGTTTTTCCGGGGGGGAAGAGACCCAGTACTTC
j_gene: TRBJ1-1; abundance: few; v_gene: TRBV2; d_gene: -; CDR3aa: CASRVQQNTEAFF; CDR3nt: TGTGCCAGCAGGGTACAGCAGAACACTGAAGCTTTCTTT
j_gene: TRBJ2-3; abundance: -; v_gene: TRBV7-9; d_gene: -; CDR3aa: CASGAGPSTDTQYF; CDR3nt: TGTGCCAGCGGGGCGGGGCCTAGCACAGATACGCAGTATTTT
j_gene: TRBJ1-3; abundance: -; v_gene: TRBV25-1; d_gene: TRBD1; CDR3aa: CASSVQGTGNTIYF; CDR3nt: TGTGCCAGCAGTGTACAGGGGACTGGCAACACCATATATTTT
j_gene: TRBJ2-5; abundance: -; v_gene: TRBV3-1; d_gene: -; CDR3aa: CASSLRSVETQYF; CDR3nt: TGTGCCAGCAGCCTCCGATCTGTCGAGACCCAGTACTTC
j_gene: TRBJ2-1; abundance: -; v_gene: TRBV20-1; d_gene: TRBD1; CDR3aa: CSARDGKRRDSYLWAQFF; CDR3nt: TGCAGTGCTAGAGATGGAAAACGCCGGGACAGCTACCTATGGGCGCAGTTCTTC
j_gene: TRBJ2-7; abundance: few; v_gene: TRBV21-1; d_gene: -; CDR3aa: CASSKVGRLYEQYF; CDR3nt: TGTGCCAGCAGCAAAGTGGGACGGCTCTACGAGCAGTACTTC
j_gene: TRBJ2-3; abundance: -; v_gene: TRBV28; d_gene: -; CDR3aa: CASSFVGPLTDTQYF; CDR3nt: TGTGCCAGCAGTTTCGTCGGACCACTCACAGATACGCAGTATTTT
j_gene: TRBJ2-7; abundance: -; v_gene: TRBV5-1; d_gene: -; CDR3aa: CASSLSDIQGPQSYEQYF; CDR3nt: TGCGCCAGCAGCTTGTCCGATATACAGGGACCACAGTCCTACGAGCAGTACTTC
j_gene: TRBJ2-1; abundance: -; v_gene: TRBV7-9; d_gene: TRBD2; CDR3aa: CASSYQRGAYNEQFF; CDR3nt: TGTGCCAGCAGCTACCAGCGGGGGGCCTACAATGAGCAGTTCTTC
j_gene: TRBJ1-4; abundance: many; v_gene: TRBV12-3/TRBV12-4; d_gene: TRBD1; CDR3aa: CASSSKPGQGGEKLFF; CDR3nt: TGTGCCAGCAGCTCCAAACCGGGACAGGGTGGAGAAAAACTGTTTTTT
j_gene: TRBJ2-7; abundance: few; v_gene: TRBV11-3; d_gene: -; CDR3aa: CASSLVVGGEQYF; CDR3nt: TGTGCCAGCAGCTTAGTAGTGGGTGGAGAGCAGTACTTC
j_gene: TRBJ2-1; abundance: -; v_gene: TRBV5-1; d_gene: TRBD2; CDR3aa: CASSSSGTSGREYNEQFF; CDR3nt: TGCGCCAGCAGCTCCTCCGGGACTAGCGGGAGGGAATACAATGAGCAGTTCTTC
j_gene: TRBJ2-1; abundance: many; v_gene: TRBV24-1; d_gene: -; CDR3aa: CATSDRMGVSYNEQFF; CDR3nt: TGTGCCACCAGTGACCGTATGGGAGTCTCCTACAATGAGCAGTTCTTC
j_gene: TRBJ2-7; abundance: few; v_gene: TRBV11-2; d_gene: -; CDR3aa: CASSSSQGRNEQYF; CDR3nt: TGTGCCAGCAGCTCGAGTCAGGGTCGCAACGAGCAGTACTTC
j_gene: TRBJ2-5; abundance: few; v_gene: TRBV9; d_gene: -; CDR3aa: CASSSDWRETQYF; CDR3nt: TGTGCCAGCAGCTCGGATTGGCGGGAGACCCAGTACTTC
j_gene: TRBJ2-7; abundance: -; v_gene: TRBV20-1; d_gene: TRBD2; CDR3aa: CSARDLSGRGSNYEQYF; CDR3nt: TGCAGTGCTAGAGACCTTAGCGGGAGGGGGAGCAACTACGAGCAGTACTTC